This T cell receptor beta chain was recovered during a study of blood T cell repertoires in COVID-19. Study background: The analysed material was cDNA or gDNA that came from T cells, B-cell-depleted T cells, or PBMCs.

Sequencing was performed with immunoSEQ multiplex PCR; in TCRdb, only in-frame clones are kept and a portion is missing. The table has some 250,000 clones, more than 85% seen once. CDR3 length: 14 residues. Germline V gene sequence: CDR1 SGHNT, CDR2 YYREEE (reference sequence). The trim removed 4 bases at V and 3 bases at J, leaving 2 bases unmatched. This receptor was obtained from a woman in her seventies with active or convalescent COVID-19. The source material was peripheral blood. The chain links TRBV5-4 to TRBJ1-4, with 8 bases matching TRBD1. CDR3 in amino acids: CASSGDRSNEKLFF. DNA of the CDR3: TGTGCCAGCAGCGGGGACAGGTCTAATGAAAAACTGTTTTTT.